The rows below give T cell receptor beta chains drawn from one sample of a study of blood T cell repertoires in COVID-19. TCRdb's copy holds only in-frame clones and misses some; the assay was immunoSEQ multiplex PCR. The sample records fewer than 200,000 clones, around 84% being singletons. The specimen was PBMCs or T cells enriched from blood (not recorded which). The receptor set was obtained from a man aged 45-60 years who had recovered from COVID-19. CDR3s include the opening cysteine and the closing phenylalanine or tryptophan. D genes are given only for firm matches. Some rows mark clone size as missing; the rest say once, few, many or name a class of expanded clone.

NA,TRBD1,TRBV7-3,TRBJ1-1,CASSVTGAGTEAFF,TGTGCCAGCAGCGTGACAGGGGCGGGCACTGAAGCTTTCTTT
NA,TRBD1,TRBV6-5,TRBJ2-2,CASKPRTGTGELFF,TGTGCCAGCAAGCCACGGACAGGGACCGGGGAGCTGTTTTTT
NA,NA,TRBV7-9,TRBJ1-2,CASSSPGQTNYGYTF,TGTGCCAGCAGCTCCCCGGGACAAACTAACTATGGCTACACCTTC
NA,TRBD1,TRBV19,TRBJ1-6,CASSITGQGWDSPLHF,TGTGCCAGTAGTATAACAGGACAGGGATGGGATTCACCCCTCCACTTT
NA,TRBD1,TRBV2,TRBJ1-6,CASSGQGNNSPLHF,TGTGCCAGCAGTGGACAGGGGAATAATTCACCCCTCCACTTT
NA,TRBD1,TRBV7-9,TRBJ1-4,CASSSGTGWANEKLFF,TGTGCCAGCAGCTCCGGGACAGGCTGGGCTAATGAAAAACTGTTTTTT
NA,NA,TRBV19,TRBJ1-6,CASSLGSNSPLHF,TGTGCCAGTAGTCTGGGCAGTAATTCACCCCTCCACTTT
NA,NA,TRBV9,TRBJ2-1,CASSAGRLSYNEQFF,TGTGCCAGCAGCGCAGGGCGCCTATCCTACAATGAGCAGTTCTTC
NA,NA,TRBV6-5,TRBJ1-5,CASSRTRHSNQPQHF,TGTGCCAGCAGTCGTACGCGTCATAGCAATCAGCCCCAGCATTTT
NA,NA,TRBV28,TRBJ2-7,CASSSGSSYEQYF,TGTGCCAGCAGTTCGGGGTCCTCCTACGAGCAGTACTTC
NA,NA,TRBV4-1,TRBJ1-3,CASSPTEGYSGNTIYF,TGCGCCAGCAGCCCGACGGAGGGGTACTCTGGAAACACCATATATTTT
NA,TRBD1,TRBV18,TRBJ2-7,CASSYKARDSAYEQYF,TGTGCCAGCTCATATAAAGCACGGGACAGCGCCTACGAGCAGTACTTC
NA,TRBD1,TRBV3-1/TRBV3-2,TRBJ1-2,CASSQVGQGGHYGYTF,TGTGCCAGCAGCCAAGTAGGACAGGGCGGGCACTATGGCTACACCTTC
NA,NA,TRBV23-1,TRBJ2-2,CASSRENTGELFF,TGCGCCAGCAGCAGGGAAAACACCGGGGAGCTGTTTTTT
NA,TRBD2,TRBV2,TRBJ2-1,CASSVGLAGVDEQFF,TGTGCCAGCAGTGTGGGACTAGCGGGGGTAGATGAGCAGTTCTTC
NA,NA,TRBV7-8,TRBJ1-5,CASSFRGVSSNQPQHF,TGTGCCAGCAGCTTTCGGGGGGTTTCGAGCAATCAGCCCCAGCATTTT
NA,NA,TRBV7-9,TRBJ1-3,CASSLGLASGNTIYF,TGTGCCAGCAGCTTGGGACTGGCCTCTGGAAACACCATATATTTT
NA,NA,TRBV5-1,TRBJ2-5,CASSWTKQETQYF,TGCGCCAGCAGCTGGACAAAGCAAGAGACCCAGTACTTC
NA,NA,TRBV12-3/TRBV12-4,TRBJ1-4,CASSDSHNEKLFF,TGTGCCAGCAGTGACTCCCACAATGAAAAACTGTTTTTT
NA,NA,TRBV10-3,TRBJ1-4,CANRGGTNEKLFF,TGTGCCAACCGAGGGGGAACTAATGAAAAACTGTTTTTT
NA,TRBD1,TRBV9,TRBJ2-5,CASSPRGGTGTHETQYF,TGTGCCAGCAGCCCGAGAGGTGGGACAGGGACTCACGAGACCCAGTACTTC
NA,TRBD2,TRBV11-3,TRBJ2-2,CASSSGLAGRTGELFF,TGTGCCAGCAGCTCGGGACTAGCGGGGCGCACCGGGGAGCTGTTTTTT
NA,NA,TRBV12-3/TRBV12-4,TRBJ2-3,CASTLGGLTQYF,TGTGCCAGCACCCTGGGGGGGCTTACGCAGTATTTT
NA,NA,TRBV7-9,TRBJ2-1,CASSPRGGAYNEQFF,TGTGCCAGCAGCCCGCGGGGCGGGGCTTACAATGAGCAGTTCTTC
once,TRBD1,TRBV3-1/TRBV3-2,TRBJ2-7,CASSPRTGPSYEQYF,TGTGCCAGCAGCCCGCGGACAGGTCCCTCCTACGAGCAGTACTTC
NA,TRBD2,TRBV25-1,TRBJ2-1,CASSEYPSGGSYNEQFF,TGTGCCAGCAGTGAATACCCTAGCGGGGGCTCCTACAATGAGCAGTTCTTC
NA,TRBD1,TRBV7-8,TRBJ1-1,CASSLAPYGTAKGTEAFF,TGTGCCAGCAGCTTAGCACCTTACGGGACAGCCAAAGGGACTGAAGCTTTCTTT
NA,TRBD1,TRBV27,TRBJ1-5,CASSPDTGDQPQHF,TGTGCCAGCAGTCCCGATACAGGGGATCAGCCCCAGCATTTT
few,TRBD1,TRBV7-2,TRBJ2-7,CASSLAPPQGANSYEQYF,TGTGCCAGCAGCTTAGCCCCACCACAGGGGGCAAATTCCTACGAGCAGTACTTC
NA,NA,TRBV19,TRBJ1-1,CASSMGGRVRTEAFF,TGTGCCAGTAGTATGGGAGGCAGGGTAAGGACTGAAGCTTTCTTT
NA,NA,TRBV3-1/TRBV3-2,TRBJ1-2,CASSQTGYGYTF,TGTGCCAGCAGCCAGACGGGATATGGCTACACCTTC
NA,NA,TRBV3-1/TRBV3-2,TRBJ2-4,CASSQAPAVAKNIQYF,TGTGCCAGCAGCCAAGCCCCAGCGGTAGCCAAAAACATTCAGTACTTC
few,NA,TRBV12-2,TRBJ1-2,CASRQTRADNGYTF,TGTGCAAGTCGCCAGACCAGGGCTGATAATGGCTACACCTTC
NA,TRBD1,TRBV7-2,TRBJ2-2,CASSPRTGGGTGELFF,TGTGCCAGCAGCCCACGGACAGGGGGCGGTACCGGGGAGCTGTTTTTT
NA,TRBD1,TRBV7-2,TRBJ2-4,CASSIRTGSSKNIQYF,TGTGCCAGCAGCATTAGGACAGGGTCGTCCAAAAACATTCAGTACTTC
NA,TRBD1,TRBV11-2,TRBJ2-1,CASSLEQGRSYNEQFF,TGTGCCAGCAGCTTAGAACAGGGGCGTTCCTACAATGAGCAGTTCTTC
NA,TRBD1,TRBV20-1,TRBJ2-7,CSASSDRAYEQYF,TGCAGTGCTAGTAGTGACAGGGCCTACGAGCAGTACTTC
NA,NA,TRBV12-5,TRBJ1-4,CASGTNRSTNEKLFF,TGTGCTAGTGGAACCAACAGATCAACTAATGAAAAACTGTTTTTT
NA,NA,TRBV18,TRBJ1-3,CASSPEVSGNTIYF,TGTGCCAGCTCTCCGGAGGTTTCAGGAAACACCATATATTTT
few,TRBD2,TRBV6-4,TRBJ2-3,CASSDGRGSADTQYF,TGTGCCAGCAGTGACGGGCGGGGGAGCGCAGATACGCAGTATTTT
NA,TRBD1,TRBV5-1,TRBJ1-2,CASSPGQGGYTF,TGCGCCAGCAGCCCGGGACAGGGTGGCTACACCTTC
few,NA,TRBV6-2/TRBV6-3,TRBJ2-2,CASSFLTGELFF,TGTGCCAGCAGTTTTCTGACCGGGGAGCTGTTTTTT
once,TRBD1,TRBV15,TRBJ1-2,CATYGTGDLNYGYTF,TGTGCCACCTACGGGACAGGTGATTTGAACTATGGCTACACCTTC
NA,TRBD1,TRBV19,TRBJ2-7,CASSGTGGFYEQYF,TGTGCCAGTAGTGGGACAGGGGGCTTCTACGAGCAGTACTTC
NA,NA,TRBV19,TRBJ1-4,CASRTGSTNEKLFF,TGTGCCAGTAGAACAGGGTCAACTAATGAAAAACTGTTTTTT
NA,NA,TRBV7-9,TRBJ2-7,CASSLPGTEQYF,TGTGCCAGCAGCTTGCCAGGCACCGAGCAGTACTTC
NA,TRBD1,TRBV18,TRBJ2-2,CASSRSGTGVTGELFF,TGTGCCAGCTCACGGTCCGGGACAGGGGTTACCGGGGAGCTGTTTTTT